The 3 T cell receptor beta chains presented below share a single source sample, sequenced in a study of T-cell memory formation after mild COVID-19. Each CDR3 protein gets one entry after TCRdb re-called the 5' RACE reads with MiXCR. Of roughly 500,000 distinct CDR3 sequences in the sample, 20% were seen once. Sequencing was performed on PBMCs or a T cell subset sorted from them (not recorded which). The receptors were sampled from an adult woman who had mild COVID-19 (a few samples of this study predate the infection). Cell type and time point are not known.

This sequence joins TRBV28 and TRBJ1-1; D call uncertain. The V gene lost 3 bases and the J gene lost 1 base, with 9 bases spanning the gap. The CDR3 length is 14 residues. Germline CDR1 MDHEN, CDR2 SYDVKM. CDR3 residues: CASSFRAGNTEAFF. CDR3 DNA: TGTGCCAGCAGTTTCAGAGCGGGGAACACTGAAGCTTTCTTT.

This rearrangement joins TRBV29-1 to TRBJ1-2; 7 positions agree with TRBD1. CDR1 and CDR2 (germline): SQVTM, ANQGSEA. Trimming removed 6 bases from V and 1 base from J; junction bases left unmatched: 8. The CDR3 contains 14 residues. CDR3 nucleotides: TGCAGCGTCACTTCCGGGACAGATAACTATGGCTACACCTTC. This gives the protein CSVTSGTDNYGYTF.

The CDR3 nucleotides are TGTGCCAGCGACCGGGCCGGGGCCACAGATACGCAGTATTTT. Residues: CASDRAGATDTQYF. The chain has TRBV2 and TRBJ2-3, with D perhaps matching TRBD1 or TRBD2 (5 bases each). CDR3 length: 14 amino acids. The V end lost 8 bases, the J end lost 2 bases, and 14 bases lay between the germline ends. Germline V gives CDR1 SNHLY, CDR2 FYNNEI.